This is a list of T cell receptor beta chains from one sample in a study of T-cell memory formation after mild COVID-19. TCRdb reanalysed the 5' RACE reads using MiXCR and keeps one entry per CDR3 protein. The sample consists of tens of thousands of distinct CDR3 sequences, about an eighth of them appearing once. Sequenced material: PBMCs or a T cell subset sorted from them (not recorded which). The receptors come from an adult woman who had mild COVID-19 (a few samples of this study predate the infection). Cell type and time point are not known. The CDR3 runs from the conserved cysteine through the conserved F or W. A D gene is named only where the DNA matches it firmly. Clone size, where shown, is once, few, many, or a class for clones that have expanded.

TRBJ2-1	-	TRBV6-2/TRBV6-3	-	CASSYSAGPYNEQFF	TGTGCCAGCAGTTATTCGGCAGGGCCCTACAATGAGCAGTTCTTC
TRBJ1-1	many	TRBV15	-	CATESSMTAVNTEAFF	TGTGCCACCGAATCCTCTATGACAGCTGTGAACACTGAAGCTTTCTTT
TRBJ2-5	few	TRBV4-3	-	CASSQDRTARRGQYF	TGCGCCAGCAGCCAAGATAGGACTGCCCGGCGAGGCCAGTACTTC
TRBJ2-1	-	TRBV4-3	TRBD2	CASSQDWREDSYNEQFF	TGCGCCAGCAGCCAAGATTGGCGGGAGGACTCCTACAATGAGCAGTTCTTC
TRBJ2-7	many	TRBV4-3	-	CASSQTGIPSYEQYF	TGCGCCAGCAGCCAAACAGGGATCCCCTCCTACGAGCAGTACTTC
TRBJ2-2	few	TRBV30	-	CAWSQDQSGELFF	TGTGCCTGGAGTCAAGATCAGTCCGGGGAGCTGTTTTTT
TRBJ1-2	-	TRBV29-1	TRBD1	CSVGGTGDGYGYTF	TGCAGCGTCGGGGGGACAGGGGATGGCTATGGCTACACCTTC
TRBJ2-2	few	TRBV24-1	-	CATSDPSDGELFF	TGTGCCACCAGTGATCCCTCGGACGGGGAGCTGTTTTTT
TRBJ2-2	-	TRBV12-3/TRBV12-4	-	CASSFGAREVAGELFF	TGTGCCAGCAGTTTCGGGGCTCGCGAGGTTGCCGGGGAGCTGTTTTTT
TRBJ2-5	-	TRBV2	TRBD1	CASREDPGTGQETQYF	TGTGCCAGCAGGGAGGACCCTGGGACAGGGCAAGAGACCCAGTACTTC
TRBJ2-6	-	TRBV30	TRBD1	CASAGGTGGPGANVLTF	TGTGCCTCGGCAGGTGGGACAGGGGGCCCTGGGGCCAACGTCCTGACTTTC
TRBJ2-3	many	TRBV6-1	-	CASSEASSVTDTQYF	TGTGCCAGCAGTGAAGCGTCATCCGTCACAGATACGCAGTATTTT
TRBJ2-7	-	TRBV27	TRBD1	CASKPVPGGTTRETYEQYF	TGTGCCAGCAAACCGGTGCCAGGGGGCACAACAAGAGAAACCTACGAGCAGTACTTC